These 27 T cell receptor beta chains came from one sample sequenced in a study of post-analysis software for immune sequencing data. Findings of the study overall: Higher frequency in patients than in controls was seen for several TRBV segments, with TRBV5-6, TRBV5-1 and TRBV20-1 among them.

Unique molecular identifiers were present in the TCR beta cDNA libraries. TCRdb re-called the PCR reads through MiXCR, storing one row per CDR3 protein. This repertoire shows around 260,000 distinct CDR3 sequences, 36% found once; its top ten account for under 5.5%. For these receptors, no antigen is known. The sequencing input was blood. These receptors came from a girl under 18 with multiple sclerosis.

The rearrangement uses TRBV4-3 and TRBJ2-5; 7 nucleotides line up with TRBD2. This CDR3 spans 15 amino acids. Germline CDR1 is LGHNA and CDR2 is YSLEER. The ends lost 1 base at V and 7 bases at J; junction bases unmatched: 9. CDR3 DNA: TGCGCCAGCAGCCAAGGAGGCCAGCGGGAAGGGACCCAGTACTTC. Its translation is CASSQGGQREGTQYF.

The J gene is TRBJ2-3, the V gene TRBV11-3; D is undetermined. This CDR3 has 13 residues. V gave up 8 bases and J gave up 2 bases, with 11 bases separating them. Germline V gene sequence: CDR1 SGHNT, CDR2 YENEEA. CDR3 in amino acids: CASGKGFTDTQYF. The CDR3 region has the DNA TGTGCCAGCGGTAAAGGGTTCACAGATACGCAGTATTTT.

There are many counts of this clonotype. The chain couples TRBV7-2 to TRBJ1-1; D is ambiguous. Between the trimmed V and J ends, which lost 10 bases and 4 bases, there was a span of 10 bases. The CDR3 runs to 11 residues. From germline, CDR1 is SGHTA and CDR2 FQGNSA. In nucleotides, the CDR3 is TGTGCCACCGGTATCGGCACTGAAGCTTTCTTT. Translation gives CATGIGTEAFF.

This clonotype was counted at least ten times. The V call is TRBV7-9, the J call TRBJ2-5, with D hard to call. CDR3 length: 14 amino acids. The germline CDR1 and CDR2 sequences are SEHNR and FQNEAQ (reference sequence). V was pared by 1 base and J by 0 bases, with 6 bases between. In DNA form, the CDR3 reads TGTGCCAGCAGCTTAGAACAATACCAAGAGACCCAGTACTTC. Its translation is CASSLEQYQETQYF.

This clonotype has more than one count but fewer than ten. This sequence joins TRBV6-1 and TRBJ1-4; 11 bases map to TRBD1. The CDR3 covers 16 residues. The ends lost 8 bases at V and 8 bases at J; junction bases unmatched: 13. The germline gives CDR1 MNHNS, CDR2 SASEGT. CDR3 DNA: TGTGCCAGCCTTACAACCAGGACAGGGGGCAAAGAAAAACTGTTTTTT. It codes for CASLTTRTGGKEKLFF.

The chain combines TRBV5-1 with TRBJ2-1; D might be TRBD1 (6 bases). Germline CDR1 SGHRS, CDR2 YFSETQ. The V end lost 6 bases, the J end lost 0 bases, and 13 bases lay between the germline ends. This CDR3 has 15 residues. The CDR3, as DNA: TGCGCCAGCAACTTACAGGGAGACTCCTACAATGAGCAGTTCTTC. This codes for CASNLQGDSYNEQFF.

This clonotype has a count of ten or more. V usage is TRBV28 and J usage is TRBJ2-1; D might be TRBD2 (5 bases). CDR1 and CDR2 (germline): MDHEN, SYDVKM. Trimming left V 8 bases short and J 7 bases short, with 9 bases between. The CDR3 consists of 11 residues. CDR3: CASGLMNEQFF. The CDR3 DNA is TGTGCCAGCGGACTTATGAATGAGCAGTTCTTC.

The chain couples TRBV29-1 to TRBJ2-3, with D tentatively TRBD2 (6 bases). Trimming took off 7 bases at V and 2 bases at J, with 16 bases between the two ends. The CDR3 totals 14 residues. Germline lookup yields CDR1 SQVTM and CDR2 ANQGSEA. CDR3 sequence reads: CSADPTSHTDTQYF. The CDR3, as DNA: TGCAGCGCCGACCCGACTAGTCACACAGATACGCAGTATTTT.

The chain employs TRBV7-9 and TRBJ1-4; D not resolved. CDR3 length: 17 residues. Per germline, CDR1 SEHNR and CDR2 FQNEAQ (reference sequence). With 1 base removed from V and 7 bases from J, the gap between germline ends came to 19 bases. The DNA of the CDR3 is TGTGCCAGCAGCTTAGGAGGATCGACAACGAGGGCTGAAAAACTGTTTTTT. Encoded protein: CASSLGGSTTRAEKLFF.

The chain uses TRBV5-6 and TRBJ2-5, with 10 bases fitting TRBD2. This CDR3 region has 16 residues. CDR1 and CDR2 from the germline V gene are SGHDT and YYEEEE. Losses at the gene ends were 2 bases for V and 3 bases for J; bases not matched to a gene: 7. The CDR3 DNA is TGTGCCAGCAGCTTCTGGCTAGCGGGAGCAAAAGAGACCCAGTACTTC. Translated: CASSFWLAGAKETQYF.

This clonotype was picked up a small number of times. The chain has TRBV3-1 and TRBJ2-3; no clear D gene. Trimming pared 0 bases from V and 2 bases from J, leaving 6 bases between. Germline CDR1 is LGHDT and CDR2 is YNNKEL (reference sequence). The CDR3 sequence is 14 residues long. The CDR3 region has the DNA TGTGCCAGCAGCCAAGACAGGTCCACAGATACGCAGTATTTT. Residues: CASSQDRSTDTQYF.

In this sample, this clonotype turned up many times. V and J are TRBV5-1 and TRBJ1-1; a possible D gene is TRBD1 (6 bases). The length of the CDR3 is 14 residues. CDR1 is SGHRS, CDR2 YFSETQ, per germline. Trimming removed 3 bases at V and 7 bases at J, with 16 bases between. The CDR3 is CASSSEGESGEAFF. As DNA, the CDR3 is TGCGCCAGCAGCTCCGAGGGGGAGTCGGGTGAAGCTTTCTTT.

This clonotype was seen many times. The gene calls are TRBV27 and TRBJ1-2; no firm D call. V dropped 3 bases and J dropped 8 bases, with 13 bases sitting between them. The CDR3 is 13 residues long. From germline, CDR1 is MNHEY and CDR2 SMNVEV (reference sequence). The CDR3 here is CASSFLGREGYTF. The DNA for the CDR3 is TGTGCCAGCAGTTTTTTGGGGAGAGAGGGCTACACCTTC.

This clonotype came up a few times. The CDR3 sequence: CASTPRFGTGDGYTF. CDR3 DNA sequence: TGCGCCAGCACTCCAAGATTCGGGACAGGGGATGGCTACACCTTC. The chain couples TRBV4-1 to TRBJ1-2, with TRBD1 matching over 10 bases. V shed 7 bases, J shed 6 bases, and the junction held 11 bases outside the gene matches. The CDR3 is made up of 15 amino acids. Germline loops: CDR1 MGHRA, CDR2 YSYEKL.

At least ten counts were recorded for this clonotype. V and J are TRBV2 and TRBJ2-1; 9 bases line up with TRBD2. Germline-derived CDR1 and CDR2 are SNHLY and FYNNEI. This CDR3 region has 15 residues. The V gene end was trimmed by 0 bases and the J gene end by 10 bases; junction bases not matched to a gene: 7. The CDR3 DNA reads TGTGCCAGCAGTGAAGCGCGGGGGGGACCATCGGAGCAGTTCTTC. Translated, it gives CASSEARGGPSEQFF.

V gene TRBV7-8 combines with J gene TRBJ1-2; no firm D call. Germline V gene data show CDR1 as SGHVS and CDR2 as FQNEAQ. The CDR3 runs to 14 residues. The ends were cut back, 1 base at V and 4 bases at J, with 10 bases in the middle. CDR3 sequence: CASSLGGSSYGYTF. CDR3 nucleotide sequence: TGTGCCAGCAGCTTAGGGGGAAGCAGCTATGGCTACACCTTC. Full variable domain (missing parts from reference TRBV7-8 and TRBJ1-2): GAGVSQSPRYKVAKRGQDVALRCDPISGHVSLFWYQQALGQGPEFLTYFQNEAQLDKSGLPSDRFFAERPEGSVSTLKIQRTQQEDSAVYLCASSLGGSSYGYTFGSGTRLTVV.

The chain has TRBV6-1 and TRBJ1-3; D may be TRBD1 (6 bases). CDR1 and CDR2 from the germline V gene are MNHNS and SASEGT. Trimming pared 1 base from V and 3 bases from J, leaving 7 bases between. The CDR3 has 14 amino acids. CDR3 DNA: TGTGCCAGCAGTGAAGGCAGGGGTGGAAACACCATATATTTT. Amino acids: CASSEGRGGNTIYF.

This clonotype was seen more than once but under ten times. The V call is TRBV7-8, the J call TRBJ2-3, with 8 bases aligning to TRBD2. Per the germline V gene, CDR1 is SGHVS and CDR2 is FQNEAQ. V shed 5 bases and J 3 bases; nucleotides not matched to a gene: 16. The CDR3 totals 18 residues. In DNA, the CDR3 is TGTGCCAGCAGCCGTGGGGGGGGGCTAGCGGGCGCAACAGATACGCAGTATTTT. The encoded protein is CASSRGGGLAGATDTQYF.

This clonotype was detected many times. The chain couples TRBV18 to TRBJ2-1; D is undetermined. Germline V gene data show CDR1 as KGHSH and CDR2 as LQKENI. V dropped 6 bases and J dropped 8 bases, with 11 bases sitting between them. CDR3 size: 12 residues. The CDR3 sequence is CASSQMRDEQFF. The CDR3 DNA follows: TGTGCCAGCTCCCAGATGCGCGATGAGCAGTTCTTC.

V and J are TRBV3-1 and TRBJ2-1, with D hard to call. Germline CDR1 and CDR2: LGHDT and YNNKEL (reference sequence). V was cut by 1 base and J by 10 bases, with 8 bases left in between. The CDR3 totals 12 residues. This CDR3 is CASSQGVREQFF. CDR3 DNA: TGTGCCAGCAGCCAAGGGGTGCGGGAGCAGTTCTTC.

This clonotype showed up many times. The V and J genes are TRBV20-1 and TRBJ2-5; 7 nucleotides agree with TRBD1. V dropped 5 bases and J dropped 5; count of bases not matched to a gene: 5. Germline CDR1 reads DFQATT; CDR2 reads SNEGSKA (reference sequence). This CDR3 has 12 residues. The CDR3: CSALQGSETQYF. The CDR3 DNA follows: TGCAGTGCTTTACAGGGGTCCGAGACCCAGTACTTC.

The CDR3 nucleotides read TGCAGTGCTAGAGGCTCGGGGACATGGGCCAAAAACATTCAGTACTTC. It codes for CSARGSGTWAKNIQYF. V is TRBV20-1 and J is TRBJ2-4; tentatively, D is TRBD1 (6 bases). There are 16 residues in the CDR3. V lost 1 base and J lost 1, with 14 bases in between. Germline V lookup: CDR1 DFQATT, CDR2 SNEGSKA (reference sequence).

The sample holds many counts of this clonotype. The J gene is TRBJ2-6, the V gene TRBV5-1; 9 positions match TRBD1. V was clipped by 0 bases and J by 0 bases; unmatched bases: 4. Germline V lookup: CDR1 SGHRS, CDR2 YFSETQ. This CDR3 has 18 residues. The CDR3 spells CASSLVDRGTSGANVLTF. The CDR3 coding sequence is TGCGCCAGCAGCTTGGTCGACAGGGGGACCTCTGGGGCCAACGTCCTGACTTTC.

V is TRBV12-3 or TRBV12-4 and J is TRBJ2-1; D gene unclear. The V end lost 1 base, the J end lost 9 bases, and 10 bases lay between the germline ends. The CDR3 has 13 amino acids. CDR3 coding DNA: TGTGCCAGCAGTTTAGGTCCGTTGGGTGAGCAGTTCTTC. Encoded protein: CASSLGPLGEQFF.

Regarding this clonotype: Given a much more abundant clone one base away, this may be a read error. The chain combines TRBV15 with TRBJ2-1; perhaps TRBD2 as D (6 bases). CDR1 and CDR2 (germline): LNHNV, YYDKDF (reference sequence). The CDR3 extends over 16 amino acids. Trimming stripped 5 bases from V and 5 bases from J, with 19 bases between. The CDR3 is CATSPGRGGAHNEQFF. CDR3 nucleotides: TGTGCCACCAGCCCGGGGCGGGGCGGGGCCCACAATGAGCAGTTCTTC.

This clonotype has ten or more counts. The CDR3 protein is CASSQASSGTGAYGYTF. The CDR3 DNA sequence: TGTGCCAGCAGCCAAGCCTCCTCCGGGACAGGGGCCTATGGCTACACCTTC. The V and J genes are TRBV3-1 and TRBJ1-2; TRBD1 matches at 10 bases. Trimming removed 1 base from V and 4 bases from J; junction bases left unmatched: 9. This CDR3 has 17 residues. CDR1 is LGHDT and CDR2 is YNNKEL in the germline V gene (reference sequence).

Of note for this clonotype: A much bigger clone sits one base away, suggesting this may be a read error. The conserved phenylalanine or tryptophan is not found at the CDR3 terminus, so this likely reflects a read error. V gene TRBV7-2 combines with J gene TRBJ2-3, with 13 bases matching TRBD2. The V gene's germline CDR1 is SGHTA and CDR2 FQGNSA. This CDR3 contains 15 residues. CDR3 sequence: CANSLLAGGLDTQYI. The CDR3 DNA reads TGTGCCAACAGCTTACTAGCGGGAGGGTTAGATACGCAGTATATT.